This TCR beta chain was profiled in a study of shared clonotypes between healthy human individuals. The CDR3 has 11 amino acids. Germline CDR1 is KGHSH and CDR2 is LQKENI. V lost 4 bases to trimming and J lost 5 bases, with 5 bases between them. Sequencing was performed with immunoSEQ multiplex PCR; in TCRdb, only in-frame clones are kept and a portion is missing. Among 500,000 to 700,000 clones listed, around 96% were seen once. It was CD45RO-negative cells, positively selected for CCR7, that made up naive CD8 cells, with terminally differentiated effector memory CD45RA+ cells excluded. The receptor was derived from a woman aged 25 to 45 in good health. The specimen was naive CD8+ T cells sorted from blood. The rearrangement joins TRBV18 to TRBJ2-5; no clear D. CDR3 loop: CASSLSETQYF. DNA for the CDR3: TGTGCCAGCTCACTGTCGGAGACCCAGTACTTC. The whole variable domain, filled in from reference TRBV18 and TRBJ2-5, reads NAGVMQNPRHLVRRRGQEARLRCSPMKGHSHVYWYRQLPEEGLKFMVYLQKENIIDESGMPKERFSAEFPKEGPSILRIQQVVRGDSAAYFCASSLSETQYFGPGTRLLVL.